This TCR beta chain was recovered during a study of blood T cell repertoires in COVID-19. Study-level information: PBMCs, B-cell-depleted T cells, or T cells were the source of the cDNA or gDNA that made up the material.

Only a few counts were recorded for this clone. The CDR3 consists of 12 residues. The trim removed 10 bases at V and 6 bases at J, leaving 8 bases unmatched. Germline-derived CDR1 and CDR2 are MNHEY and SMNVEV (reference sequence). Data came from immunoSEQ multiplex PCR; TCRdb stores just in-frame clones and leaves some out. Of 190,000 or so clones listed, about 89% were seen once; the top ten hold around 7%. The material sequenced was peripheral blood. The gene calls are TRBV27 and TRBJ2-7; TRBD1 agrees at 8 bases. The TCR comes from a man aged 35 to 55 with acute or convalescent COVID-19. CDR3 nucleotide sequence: TGTGCCACCAGCCAGGGGGCGGGCGAGCAGTACTTC. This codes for CATSQGAGEQYF.